The present entry profiles one T cell receptor beta chain with its context. Method: immunoSEQ multiplex PCR; TCRdb's copy keeps in-frame clones and lacks some. The data show approximately 91,000 clones, with about 80% seen just once and roughly 25% held by the top ten. Germline V gene lookup returns CDR1 SGHVS and CDR2 FQNEAQ. Trimming removed 6 bases at V and 4 bases at J, with 12 bases between. The CDR3 covers 13 residues. These data are taken from a study of blood T cell repertoires in COVID-19. Study summary: Collection of acute and convalescent COVID-19 samples took place in the United States, Italy and Spain.

The V gene is TRBV7-8, the J gene TRBJ1-2; TRBD1 might be the D (6 bases). Sequencing input: peripheral blood. This TCR derives from a man in his sixties or seventies with acute or convalescent COVID-19. The CDR3 region is CASRPTGSYGYTF. The CDR3 DNA follows: TGTGCCAGCAGACCTACAGGGTCCTATGGCTACACCTTC.